This T cell receptor beta chain was found in a study of blood T cell repertoires in COVID-19. Study details: Samples came from the United States, Italy and Spain, spanning acute and convalescent COVID-19. From T cells, B-cell-depleted T cells, or PBMCs came the material, which was cDNA or gDNA.

Germline trimming cut 4 bases from V and 5 bases from J; bases unmatched to any gene: 10. This CDR3 is 16 amino acids long. Germline loops: CDR1 MNHEY, CDR2 SMNVEV (reference sequence). How the authors handled the data: Using reference gene primer amplification, nucleated cell counts were estimated. Profiled with immunoSEQ multiplex PCR; TCRdb holds only in-frame clones, not every one. V, J and clone size are taken as reported in that table, and D and trimming were inferred from the DNA itself. Of 100,000 to 150,000 clones in the sample, 80% to 90% were seen once. This chain links TRBV27 with TRBJ2-5, with 10 bases matching TRBD1. The TCR comes from a man in his fifties or sixties with active or convalescent COVID-19. Sequencing was carried out using peripheral blood. CDR3: CASSSRQGAFAETQYF. CDR3 in DNA: TGTGCCAGCAGTTCCAGACAGGGGGCTTTCGCGGAGACCCAGTACTTC.